This TCR beta chain was captured by sequencing in a study of glioma-infiltrating T cells. General study results and limits: Very few CDR3 sequences were shared between tissue and blood.

Turning to this clonotype: Its cognate antigen is unknown.

Trimming took 0 bases from V and 5 from J, leaving 14 bases between them. The germline CDR1 and CDR2 sequences are MNHNY and SVGAGI (reference sequence). This CDR3 spans 17 amino acids. The iRepertoire nested amplicon-rescue multiplex PCR amplified TCR alpha and beta CDR3s from RNA. TCRdb reprocessed the multiplex PCR reads with MiXCR, giving one entry per CDR3 protein. This table holds about 130,000 distinct CDR3 sequences, about 22% found once. The sample taken for sequencing was glioma tissue, nonneoplastic brain tissue, or PBMCs (not recorded which). This chain joins TRBV6-6 and TRBJ1-6; D call uncertain. The clonotype comes from a human donor with low-grade glioma or glioblastoma, undergoing nonglioma brain surgery, or in good health (not recorded which). The DNA for the CDR3 is TGTGCCAGCAGTTACTCCTTTGGACGGCTTAATAATTCACCCCTCCACTTT. Translation: CASSYSFGRLNNSPLHF.